This T cell receptor (beta chain) was identified during a study of OX40 agonist ivuxolimab in advanced cancers. Across the study: Therapy given before enrollment (anti-PD-1, anti-PD-L1 or anti-CTLA-4) was allowed, and 40% had some. Partial response was recorded in three patients: one hepatocellular carcinoma and two cutaneous melanoma cases.

V was pared by 4 bases and J by 15 bases, with 16 bases between. The CDR3 consists of 11 residues. Per germline, CDR1 DFQATT and CDR2 SNEGSKA (reference sequence). The assay was immunoSEQ multiplex PCR, and TCRdb's table has in-frame clones only and misses some. The table includes fewer than 65,000 clones, approximately 86% detected once. This sequence joins TRBV20-1 and TRBJ2-1; the D gene could be TRBD1 or TRBD2 (5 bases each). The sequence was obtained from an adult with an advanced solid tumor such as melanoma, head and neck, liver or kidney cancer. Here the sequenced sample was CD4+ or CD8+ T cells sorted from blood, taken in a trial of the OX40 agonist ivuxolimab. The CDR3 reads CSAMGRGHRFF. The CDR3 nucleotides read TGCAGTGCTATGGGACGTGGACATCGGTTCTTC.